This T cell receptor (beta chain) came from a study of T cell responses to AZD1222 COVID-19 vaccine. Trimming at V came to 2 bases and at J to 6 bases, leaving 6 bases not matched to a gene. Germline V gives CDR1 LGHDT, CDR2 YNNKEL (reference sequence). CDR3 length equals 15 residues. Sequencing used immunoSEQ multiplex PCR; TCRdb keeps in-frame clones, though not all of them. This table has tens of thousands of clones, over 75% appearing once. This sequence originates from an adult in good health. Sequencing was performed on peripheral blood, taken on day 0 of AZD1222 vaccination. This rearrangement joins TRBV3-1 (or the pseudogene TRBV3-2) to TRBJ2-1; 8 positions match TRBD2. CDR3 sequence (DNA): TGTGCCAGCAGCCAACTGTCGGGGGGGCTCAATGAGCAGTTCTTC. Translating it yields CASSQLSGGLNEQFF.